In its sample, the clone carrying this T cell receptor (beta chain) is medium-sized. The CDR3 has 13 amino acids. Germline CDR1 reads MDHEN; CDR2 reads SYDVKM. The trim removed 6 bases at V and 2 bases at J, leaving 3 bases unmatched. The source of the sample is a study of chronic HIV infection and antiretroviral therapy. From the 5' RACE reads, TCRdb called clonotypes with MiXCR, one entry per CDR3 protein. The sample includes some 37,000 distinct CDR3 sequences, roughly 7.6% of them seen just once. V gene TRBV28 combines with J gene TRBJ2-7, with 8 bases fitting TRBD1. Sequences were obtained from peripheral blood. The source is an adult who had HIV and had not received antiretroviral therapy, or was an uninfected healthy control (not recorded which). The CDR3 region is CASSQGATYEQYF. The CDR3 DNA is TGTGCCAGCAGCCAGGGGGCAACCTACGAGCAGTACTTC.